The 14 T cell receptor beta chains below all came from one sample that was sequenced in a study of shared clonotypes between healthy human individuals. Profiling relied on immunoSEQ multiplex PCR, and the TCRdb table lists in-frame clones only, not all of them. The sample gives roughly 530,000 clones, roughly 95% of which show up once; 0.06% is in the top ten. The sample was naive CD4+ T cells sorted from blood. The sample's subset: CD45RA+ positively selected. The receptors were gathered from a woman aged 30 to 39 in good health.

This chain connects TRBV18 to TRBJ1-2; 10 bases are shared with TRBD1. V shed 3 bases and J 5 bases; nucleotides not matched to a gene: 6. The CDR3 length is 15 residues. Germline V gene lookup returns CDR1 KGHSH and CDR2 LQKENI. The CDR3: CASSPGTGEEYGYTF. The CDR3 DNA reads TGTGCCAGCTCACCGGGGACAGGGGAAGAATATGGCTACACCTTC.

The rearrangement links TRBV5-4 to TRBJ1-3, with D uncertain. The CDR3 covers 13 residues. Germline V lookup: CDR1 SGHNT, CDR2 YYREEE (reference sequence). Trimming cost V 4 bases and J 4 bases, with 9 bases left between them. CDR3 coding DNA: TGTGCCAGCAGCGGCGGGCTAGGAAACACCATATATTTT. Its translation: CASSGGLGNTIYF. The full variable domain, with the rest looked up from reference TRBV5-4 and TRBJ1-3, is ETGVTQSPTHLIKTRGQQVTLRCSSQSGHNTVSWYQQALGQGPQFIFQYYREEENGRGNFPPRFSGLQFPNYSSELNVNALELDDSALYLCASSGGLGNTIYFGEGSWLTVV.

The gene calls are TRBV5-1 and TRBJ1-3, with D perhaps matching TRBD1 (6 bases). The CDR3 loop spans 15 amino acids. Trimming pared 4 bases from V and 4 bases from J, leaving 15 bases between. Germline V gene data show CDR1 as SGHRS and CDR2 as YFSETQ. In DNA form, the CDR3 reads TGCGCCAGCAGCCAAAACACAGGGTTCGGAAACACCATATATTTT. This gives the protein CASSQNTGFGNTIYF.

As DNA, the CDR3 is TGTGCCAGCAGCTCAACCAAGATGAACACCGGGGAGCTGTTTTTT. It codes for CASSSTKMNTGELFF. This rearrangement joins TRBV7-8 to TRBJ2-2, with D unresolved. The V end lost 4 bases, the J end lost 1 base, and 10 bases lay between the germline ends. Looked up from germline, CDR1 is SGHVS and CDR2 is FQNEAQ. The CDR3 has 15 residues. Using reference TRBV7-8 and TRBJ2-2 for the parts outside the CDR3, the full variable domain is GAGVSQSPRYKVAKRGQDVALRCDPISGHVSLFWYQQALGQGPEFLTYFQNEAQLDKSGLPSDRFFAERPEGSVSTLKIQRTQQEDSAVYLCASSSTKMNTGELFFGEGSRLTVL.

This chain connects TRBV11-2 to TRBJ2-4; a possible D gene is TRBD2 (5 bases). Germline V lookup: CDR1 SGHAT, CDR2 FQNNGV. This CDR3 is built from 15 residues. Trimming stripped 4 bases from V and 6 bases from J, with 16 bases between. As DNA, the CDR3 is TGTGCCAGCAGCTCGAGTTCTCATGAGGGAAACATTCAGTACTTC. Its protein is CASSSSSHEGNIQYF.

The rearrangement joins TRBV30 to TRBJ1-3; D remains unclear. The germline V gene has CDR1 GTSNPN and CDR2 SVGIG (reference sequence). Trimming shortened V by 0 bases and J by 0 bases, and 9 bases separated the two germline ends. This CDR3 has 15 residues. In DNA, the CDR3 is TGTGCCTGGAGTGTAATTGGCGGCTCTGGAAACACCATATATTTT. Amino acid sequence: CAWSVIGGSGNTIYF.

J is TRBJ1-5 and V is TRBV28; D remains ambiguous. From germline, CDR1 is MDHEN and CDR2 SYDVKM. The CDR3 spans 13 residues. V lost 6 bases and J 3 bases, leaving 9 bases between the germline ends. Here the CDR3 reads CASRINTNQPQHF. The CDR3 coding sequence is TGTGCCAGCAGGATAAACACCAATCAGCCCCAGCATTTT. Based on the CDR3 plus reference TRBV28 and TRBJ1-5, the full variable domain is DVKVTQSSRYLVKRTGEKVFLECVQDMDHENMFWYRQDPGLGLRLIYFSYDVKMKEKGDIPEGYSVSREKKERFSLILESASTNQTSMYLCASRINTNQPQHFGDGTRLSIL.

J is TRBJ1-6 and V is TRBV5-1; tentative D call: TRBD1 (6 bases). Germline V gene lookup returns CDR1 SGHRS and CDR2 YFSETQ. CDR3 length: 15 residues. The V gene lost 0 bases and the J gene lost 5 bases, with 9 bases spanning the gap. The CDR3 DNA reads TGCGCCAGCAGCTTGGGGCGGGACAATAATTCACCCCTCCACTTT. This encodes CASSLGRDNNSPLHF.

V is TRBV11-2 and J is TRBJ2-2; the D is unclear. This CDR3 spans 15 amino acids. Trimming pared 5 bases from V and 4 bases from J, leaving 14 bases between. CDR1 and CDR2 (germline): SGHAT, FQNNGV. The CDR3 reads CASSLIGRATGELFF. As DNA, the CDR3 is TGTGCCAGCAGCCTTATTGGACGGGCCACCGGGGAGCTGTTTTTT.

This rearrangement joins TRBV19 to TRBJ2-1; D is unclear. V dropped 6 bases and J dropped 4 bases, with 10 bases sitting between them. Germline CDR1 reads LNHDA; CDR2 reads SQIVND (reference sequence). The CDR3 spans 13 residues. The DNA of the CDR3 is TGTGCCAGTAGGGACCCGCCGTACAATGAGCAGTTCTTC. Translation: CASRDPPYNEQFF.

This clone was seen only once. The chain combines TRBV25-1 with TRBJ2-7; D might be TRBD2 (5 bases). Germline assignment: CDR1 MGHDK and CDR2 SYGVNS. The CDR3 runs 14 residues. The ends were cut back, 2 bases at V and 2 bases at J, with 10 bases in the middle. The CDR3 loop reads CASSEGGPTYEQYF. The CDR3 DNA reads TGTGCCAGCAGTGAAGGCGGGCCGACCTACGAGCAGTACTTC.

This clone was counted once. The chain joins TRBV29-1 to TRBJ2-7, with D perhaps matching TRBD1 (6 bases). Germline-derived CDR1 and CDR2 are SQVTM and ANQGSEA. Trimming took off 4 bases at V and 5 bases at J, with 12 bases between the two ends. This CDR3 has 12 residues. DNA for the CDR3: TGCAGCGTTGCGTGGACAGAGAACGAGCAGTACTTC. It yields the protein CSVAWTENEQYF.

This rearrangement joins TRBV7-2 to TRBJ2-7; a possible D gene is TRBD1 (6 bases). The germline V gene encodes CDR1 SGHTA and CDR2 FQGNSA. The V gene lost 6 bases and the J gene lost 5 bases, with 14 bases spanning the gap. There are 13 residues in the CDR3. In DNA, the CDR3 is TGTGCCAGCAGTTCAGGGGCTGAGGACGAGCAGTACTTC. This gives the protein CASSSGAEDEQYF.

The rearrangement uses TRBV18 and TRBJ2-1; the D gene is possibly TRBD2 (5 bases). CDR1 is KGHSH and CDR2 is LQKENI in the germline V gene. CDR3 length: 15 amino acids. Deletions cut 1 base from V and 3 bases from J, with 10 bases between. The CDR3 spells CASSPLGGDYNEQFF. For the CDR3, the DNA is TGTGCCAGCTCACCACTCGGAGGTGACTACAATGAGCAGTTCTTC.